This T cell receptor beta chain originates from a study of blood T cells in healthy people across ages. Primers used in a second PCR of about 6 to 11 cycles were a sample-barcoded 5' primer and a J-beta primer mix. TCRdb used MiXCR to reprocess the 5' RACE reads, holding one entry per CDR3 protein. Found here are hundreds of thousands of distinct CDR3 sequences, approximately 52% of them singletons; the top ten hold about 13%. The CDR3 spans 15 residues. CDR1 SGHRS and CDR2 YFSETQ come from the germline V gene. Trimming took 1 base from V and 4 from J, leaving 14 bases between them. This clonotype was obtained from a woman of 80 years or more in good health. The chain is built from TRBV5-1 and TRBJ1-2; no firm D call. Sequencing was performed on blood. In DNA form, the CDR3 reads TGCGCCAGCAGCTTGCGGGCGGAGGCAAGCTATGGCTACACCTTC. Residues: CASSLRAEASYGYTF.